The entry below gives a single T cell receptor (beta chain) sequence along with its context. This record comes from a study of blood T cell repertoires in COVID-19. In germline, CDR1 is GTSNPN, CDR2 SVGIG (reference sequence). The CDR3 extends over 14 amino acids. V lost 2 bases, J lost 5 bases, and 12 bases lay in between. Study processing details: Researchers report that nucleated cell counts were estimated from reference gene primer amplification. The assay was immunoSEQ multiplex PCR, and TCRdb's table has in-frame clones only and misses some. V, J and clone size were drawn from that table, and D and trimming were deduced from the DNA. The sample yields about 190,000 clones, 70% to 85% seen once.

Sequencing input: peripheral blood. The sequence derives from a woman aged 50 to 60 with acute or convalescent COVID-19. The gene calls are TRBV30 and TRBJ1-4; D remains unclear. The CDR3 loop is CAWSLNSRNEKLFF. The DNA for the CDR3 is TGTGCCTGGAGTTTGAACTCTAGAAATGAAAAACTGTTTTTT.